Listed below are T cell receptor beta chains from one sample, sequenced in a study of cytomegalovirus exposure and HLA in healthy donors. This table comes from immunoSEQ multiplex PCR, and its TCRdb copy is limited to in-frame clones, with some not included. The sample's table shows about 39,000 clones. Sequencing was carried out using PBMCs. The source of these receptors is a woman aged 25 to 45 in good health and CMV-seropositive. CDR3s include the opening cysteine and the closing phenylalanine or tryptophan. The D gene is left open where the match is weak.

j_call: TRBJ2-1
v_call: TRBV7-8
d_call: TRBD1
cdr3_aa: CASSGTGVYDEQFF
cdr3_nt: TGTGCCAGCAGCGGGACAGGGGTATATGATGAGCAGTTCTTC

j_call: TRBJ2-5
v_call: TRBV19
d_call: TRBD2
cdr3_aa: CASSHGGVGETQYF
cdr3_nt: TGTGCCAGTAGCCACGGGGGGGTGGGGGAGACCCAGTACTTC

j_call: TRBJ1-4
v_call: TRBV5-1
d_call: .
cdr3_aa: CASSLTRGANEKLFF
cdr3_nt: TGCGCCAGCAGCTTGACTCGGGGGGCTAATGAAAAACTGTTTTTT

j_call: TRBJ1-1
v_call: TRBV5-1
d_call: .
cdr3_aa: CASSFTGSIVNTEAFF
cdr3_nt: TGCGCCAGCAGCTTTACGGGTAGCATAGTGAACACTGAAGCTTTCTTT

j_call: TRBJ1-2
v_call: TRBV2
d_call: .
cdr3_aa: CASMDTGHSGYTF
cdr3_nt: TGTGCCAGCATGGATACAGGGCACTCTGGCTACACCTTC

j_call: TRBJ1-6
v_call: TRBV5-1
d_call: TRBD1
cdr3_aa: CASSLLRDRDYNSPLHF
cdr3_nt: TGCGCCAGCAGCTTACTCCGGGACAGGGATTATAATTCACCCCTCCACTTT

j_call: TRBJ1-5
v_call: TRBV7-2
d_call: TRBD1
cdr3_aa: CASSYRGTLNQPQHF
cdr3_nt: TGTGCCAGCAGCTACAGGGGGACACTCAATCAGCCCCAGCATTTT

j_call: TRBJ2-1
v_call: TRBV5-1
d_call: .
cdr3_aa: CASSLEQEYSNEQFF
cdr3_nt: TGCGCCAGCAGCTTGGAACAGGAGTACTCCAATGAGCAGTTCTTC

j_call: TRBJ2-2
v_call: TRBV5-4
d_call: .
cdr3_aa: CASSAINTGELFF
cdr3_nt: TGTGCCAGCAGCGCGATAAACACCGGGGAGCTGTTTTTT

j_call: TRBJ2-1
v_call: TRBV7-9
d_call: TRBD1
cdr3_aa: CASSVPPGQAYNEQFF
cdr3_nt: TGTGCCAGCAGCGTGCCCCCGGGACAGGCTTACAATGAGCAGTTCTTC

j_call: TRBJ1-5
v_call: TRBV6-5
d_call: TRBD1
cdr3_aa: CATSRTGNNQPQHF
cdr3_nt: TGTGCCACCTCGCGGACAGGTAACAATCAGCCCCAGCATTTT

j_call: TRBJ2-5
v_call: TRBV7-6
d_call: TRBD2
cdr3_aa: CASSLSGGVGETQYF
cdr3_nt: TGTGCCAGCAGCTTATCGGGGGGAGTGGGAGAGACCCAGTACTTC